Reported below is one TCR beta chain. This specimen comes from a study of blood T cell repertoires in COVID-19. Looking at the study overall: Acute-phase and convalescent COVID-19 samples originated in the United States, Italy and Spain. In each case, the material was cDNA or gDNA derived from T cells, B-cell-depleted T cells, or PBMCs.

How the authors handled the data: Nucleated cell counts were estimated from reference gene primer amplification. Produced via immunoSEQ multiplex PCR; TCRdb's table is partial and in-frame only. V, J and clone size derive from that table, while D and trimming were established from the DNA sequence. Of 65,000 to 90,000 clones in the sample, about 82% were seen once. The J segment lost 10 bases and the V segment lost 3 bases, leaving 8 bases of the junction unmatched. The CDR3 spans 15 residues. Germline V lookup: CDR1 SGHVS, CDR2 FQNEAQ. The receptor was isolated from a woman of 80 years or more with active or convalescent COVID-19. V gene TRBV7-8 combines with J gene TRBJ1-6, with TRBD1 identical over 8 bases. Specimen: peripheral blood. The CDR3 region has the DNA TGTGCCAGCAGCTTCAAACAGGGGGGAGAATCACCCCTCCACTTT. It yields the protein CASSFKQGGESPLHF.